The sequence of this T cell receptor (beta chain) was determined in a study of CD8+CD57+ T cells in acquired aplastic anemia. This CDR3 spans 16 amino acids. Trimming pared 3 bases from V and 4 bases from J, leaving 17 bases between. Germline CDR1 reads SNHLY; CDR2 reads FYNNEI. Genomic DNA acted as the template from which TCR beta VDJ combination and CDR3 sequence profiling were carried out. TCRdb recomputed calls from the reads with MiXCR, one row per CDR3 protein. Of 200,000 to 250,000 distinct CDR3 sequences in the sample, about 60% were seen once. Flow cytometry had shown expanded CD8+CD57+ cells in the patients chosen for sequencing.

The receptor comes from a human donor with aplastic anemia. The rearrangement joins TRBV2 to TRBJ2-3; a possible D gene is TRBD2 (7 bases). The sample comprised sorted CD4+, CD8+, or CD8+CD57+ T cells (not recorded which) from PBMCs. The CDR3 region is CASSENAGALPDTQYF. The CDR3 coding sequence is TGTGCCAGCAGTGAGAACGCGGGGGCCCTCCCAGATACGCAGTATTTT.